The 27 T cell receptor beta chains listed next were all sequenced from one sample in a study of blood T cell repertoires in COVID-19. TCRdb's copy holds only in-frame clones and misses some; the assay was immunoSEQ multiplex PCR. The table records some 60,000 clones, 82% of them present only once. The sequenced material came from peripheral blood. These receptors were collected from a human donor in a cohort sampled during active COVID-19.

The chain combines TRBV5-4 with TRBJ2-5; the match to TRBD2 covers 7 bases. The CDR3 extends over 15 amino acids. Germline V gives CDR1 SGHNT, CDR2 YYREEE (reference sequence). The junction had 3 bases not matched to a gene; V was cut back by 0 bases and J by 1 base. CDR3 DNA sequence: TGTGCCAGCAGCTTGGGAGGGAGGGTCCAAGAGACCCAGTACTTC. Translating gives CASSLGGRVQETQYF.

This clone was seen only once. The chain employs TRBV7-6 and TRBJ2-7, with a tentative D call TRBD2 (6 bases). The CDR3 extends over 15 amino acids. The germline gives CDR1 SGHVS, CDR2 FNYEAQ. With 0 bases removed from V and 3 bases from J, the gap between germline ends came to 12 bases. CDR3 residues: CASSLAGDSLYEQYV. CDR3 sequence (DNA): TGTGCCAGCAGCTTAGCAGGGGACTCCCTCTACGAGCAGTACGTC.

The rearrangement joins TRBV2 to TRBJ1-2, with 7 bases lining up with TRBD1. The CDR3 has 16 amino acids. Germline-derived CDR1 and CDR2 are SNHLY and FYNNEI. Trimming cost V 2 bases and J 6 bases; bases outside gene matches: 12. For the CDR3, the DNA is TGTGCCAGCAGTGAAAGGAGTGGGGCAGGGGGACATGGCTACACCTTC. Translated: CASSERSGAGGHGYTF.

The chain is built from TRBV7-2 and TRBJ2-3; the D gene is possibly TRBD2 (5 bases). The germline CDR1 and CDR2 sequences are SGHTA and FQGNSA. CDR3 length: 14 residues. Trimming left V 5 bases short and J 2 bases short, with 11 bases between. CDR3 residues: CASSPGRATDTQYF. The CDR3 DNA sequence: TGTGCCAGCAGCCCTGGGCGGGCCACAGATACGCAGTATTTT.

On this clone: The sample carries other DNA sequences with the same CDR3. The rearrangement links TRBV29-1 to TRBJ2-5, with D maybe TRBD1 (6 bases). The CDR3 contains 14 residues. Germline V gene sequence: CDR1 SQVTM, CDR2 ANQGSEA. Trimming removed 6 bases at V and 2 bases at J, with 16 bases between. CDR3 region: CSVPLGTNQETQYF. The CDR3 bases are TGCAGCGTCCCCCTGGGGACAAATCAAGAGACCCAGTACTTC.

In this sample, this clone turned up a few times. The genes are TRBV4-2 and TRBJ2-3, with 9 bases aligning to TRBD2. Trimming removed 2 bases from V and 3 bases from J; junction bases left unmatched: 3. Germline assignment: CDR1 LGHNA and CDR2 YNFKEQ. The CDR3 spans 15 residues. This CDR3 is CASSQISGGTDTQYF. The DNA of the CDR3 is TGTGCCAGCAGCCAAATTAGCGGGGGTACAGATACGCAGTATTTT.

The chain is built from TRBV7-9 and TRBJ1-3, with a weak D call TRBD1 (5 bases). Germline assignment: CDR1 SEHNR and CDR2 FQNEAQ (reference sequence). The CDR3 covers 16 residues. V gave up 0 bases and J gave up 0 bases, with 9 bases separating them. The CDR3 DNA reads TGTGCCAGCAGCTTAGCAGGGGCAGGCTCTGGAAACACCATATATTTT. It is translated as CASSLAGAGSGNTIYF.

The V gene is TRBV6-6, the J gene TRBJ2-1; 8 bases agree with TRBD2. V gave up 7 bases and J gave up 5 bases; unmatched junction bases: 13. This CDR3 is built from 16 residues. Germline CDR1 and CDR2: MNHNY and SVGAGI (reference sequence). The CDR3 loop reads CASTIPGLVGHNEQFF. As DNA, the CDR3 is TGTGCCAGCACAATTCCGGGACTAGTGGGGCACAATGAGCAGTTCTTC.

This sequence joins TRBV6-5 and TRBJ2-1, with 7 bases matching TRBD2. This CDR3 has 15 amino acids. With V trimmed by 10 bases and J by 0 bases, 9 bases remained unmatched. Germline CDR1 is MNHEY and CDR2 is SVGAGI. This CDR3 is CAIAAWGGSYNEQFF. The CDR3 region has the DNA TGTGCCATCGCGGCCTGGGGGGGCTCCTACAATGAGCAGTTCTTC.

The chain links TRBV18 to TRBJ2-1, with a weak D call TRBD1 (6 bases). The CDR3 is 15 residues long. CDR1 KGHSH and CDR2 LQKENI come from the germline V gene. The V end lost 2 bases, the J end lost 3 bases, and 11 bases lay between the germline ends. Here the CDR3 reads CASSPEQGHYNEQFF. The CDR3 DNA reads as TGTGCCAGCTCACCAGAACAGGGACACTACAATGAGCAGTTCTTC.

This clone was counted once. One end of the junction fails to match germline, which may point to a read error. The V and J genes are TRBV6-5 and TRBJ1-2, with D maybe TRBD1 (5 bases). Germline loops: CDR1 MNHEY, CDR2 SVGAGI. The CDR3 covers 11 residues. The CDR3 bases are TGTGCCAGCAATAAGGGGAGGAGGCTTGAGTTC. It encodes CASNKGRRLEF.

The V call is TRBV7-2, the J call TRBJ2-3, with a weak D call TRBD2 (7 bases). Germline assignment: CDR1 SGHTA and CDR2 FQGNSA. The V end lost 7 bases, the J end lost 3 bases, and 17 bases lay between the germline ends. The CDR3 runs to 15 residues. The CDR3 sequence: CASTLAGAETDTQYF. The CDR3 DNA reads TGTGCCAGCACCCTGGCGGGGGCGGAAACAGATACGCAGTATTTT.

The V call is TRBV7-2, the J call TRBJ2-5; D call uncertain. Germline CDR1 and CDR2: SGHTA and FQGNSA. The CDR3 loop spans 12 amino acids. Trimming stripped 4 bases from V and 1 base from J, with 4 bases between. This CDR3 is CASSSSQETQYF. The CDR3 DNA reads TGTGCCAGCAGCTCCTCCCAAGAGACCCAGTACTTC.

This clone occurred a few times. This rearrangement joins TRBV30 to TRBJ1-6; possible D gene TRBD1, 6 bases. With 4 bases removed from V and 11 bases from J, the gap between germline ends came to 15 bases. The CDR3 covers 13 residues. CDR1 is GTSNPN, CDR2 SVGIG, per germline (reference sequence). For the CDR3, the DNA is TGTGCCTGGACGTTACAGGGTCGGCCACCCCTCCACTTT. This gives the protein CAWTLQGRPPLHF.

In this sample, this clone turned up once. In DNA, the CDR3 is TGTGCCAGCAGTGAACTGGGCAGGGGAAACACCATATATTTT. The encoded protein is CASSELGRGNTIYF. The rearrangement links TRBV6-1 to TRBJ1-3; D is uncertain. Germline assignment: CDR1 MNHNS and CDR2 SASEGT. The CDR3 has 14 residues. V lost 2 bases to trimming and J lost 4 bases, with 9 bases between them.

The gene calls are TRBV19 and TRBJ1-5; TRBD1 is a possible D gene (6 bases). The CDR3 length is 13 residues. Trimming took off 6 bases at V and 6 bases at J, with 12 bases between the two ends. Germline CDR1 and CDR2: LNHDA and SQIVND (reference sequence). The CDR3 sequence: CASSTPQGQPQHF. Written as DNA, the CDR3 is TGTGCCAGTAGCACACCACAGGGTCAGCCCCAGCATTTT.

This chain links TRBV3-1 (or the pseudogene TRBV3-2) with TRBJ1-1; tentative D call: TRBD1 (5 bases). This CDR3 is built from 15 residues. Germline CDR1 reads LGHDT; CDR2 reads YNNKEL (reference sequence). V was trimmed by 4 bases and J by 4 bases, leaving 16 bases between them. This CDR3 is CASSPGGGTGTEAFF. DNA of the CDR3: TGTGCCAGCAGCCCCGGAGGAGGGACGGGCACTGAAGCTTTCTTT.

This chain joins TRBV5-4 and TRBJ2-5; TRBD1 matches at 7 bases. The V gene end was trimmed by 0 bases and the J gene end by 7 bases; junction bases not matched to a gene: 6. Germline V CDR1 and CDR2: SGHNT, YYREEE (reference sequence). The CDR3 spans 14 residues. In nucleotides, the CDR3 is TGTGCCAGCAGCTTGGCCGAGGGGGCACCGACCCAGTACTTC. This codes for CASSLAEGAPTQYF.

The chain couples TRBV28 to TRBJ1-4; unclear D gene. Germline V CDR1 and CDR2: MDHEN, SYDVKM. The V end lost 2 bases, the J end lost 4 bases, and 8 bases lay between the germline ends. The CDR3 loop spans 14 amino acids. CDR3 nucleotides: TGTGCCAGCAGTTTAGGGCAGTTTAATGAAAAACTGTTTTTT. It translates to CASSLGQFNEKLFF. Full variable domain (outside the CDR3, taken from reference TRBV28 and TRBJ1-4): DVKVTQSSRYLVKRTGEKVFLECVQDMDHENMFWYRQDPGLGLRLIYFSYDVKMKEKGDIPEGYSVSREKKERFSLILESASTNQTSMYLCASSLGQFNEKLFFGSGTQLSVL.

V gene TRBV12-5 combines with J gene TRBJ2-3; 7 positions agree with TRBD2. The CDR3 contains 13 residues. The junction had 0 bases not matched to a gene; V was cut back by 5 bases and J by 1 base. CDR1 LGHNT and CDR2 FRNRAP come from the germline V gene. This CDR3 reads CASGAGGTDTQYF. The CDR3 region has the DNA TGTGCTAGTGGTGCGGGAGGCACAGATACGCAGTATTTT.

The chain carries TRBV30 and TRBJ2-2; 11 bases are a match to TRBD1. Per the germline V gene, CDR1 is GTSNPN and CDR2 is SVGIG (reference sequence). The CDR3 length is 15 residues. Losses at the gene ends were 4 bases for V and 5 bases for J; bases not matched to a gene: 6. The CDR3 DNA reads TGTGCCTGGAAAGGTGGACAGGGGGCGACCGGGGAGCTGTTTTTT. Encoded protein: CAWKGGQGATGELFF.

The gene calls are TRBV11-3 and TRBJ2-3, with D unclear. The CDR3 sequence is 14 residues long. Germline-derived CDR1 and CDR2 are SGHNT and YENEEA. V shed 0 bases and J shed 3 bases, with 7 bases lying between them. As DNA, the CDR3 is TGTGCCAGCAGCTTAGACCCCCCGACAGATACGCAGTATTTT. Translation: CASSLDPPTDTQYF. The variable domain in full, completed from reference TRBV11-3 and TRBJ2-3, reads EAGVVQSPRYKIIEKKQPVAFWCNPISGHNTLYWYLQNLGQGPELLIRYENEEAVDDSQLPKDRFSAERLKGVDSTLKIQPAELGDSAVYLCASSLDPPTDTQYFGPGTRLTVL.

The chain employs TRBV6-5 and TRBJ1-2; TRBD1 matches at 8 bases. After removal of 6 bases from V and 4 bases from J, the junction contained 4 bases not matched to a gene. Germline V lookup: CDR1 MNHEY, CDR2 SVGAGI. This CDR3 comprises 13 residues. CDR3 sequence (DNA): TGTGCCAGCAGGCAACAGGGGGGCTATGGCTACACCTTC. Protein product: CASRQQGGYGYTF.

J is TRBJ2-3 and V is TRBV11-2; 8 bases map to TRBD2. CDR1 SGHAT and CDR2 FQNNGV come from the germline V gene. The ends lost 1 base at V and 4 bases at J; junction bases unmatched: 7. This CDR3 has 16 amino acids. DNA of the CDR3: TGTGCCAGCAGCTTAGTCCTCGCGGGGGGTGCAGATACGCAGTATTTT. This gives the protein CASSLVLAGGADTQYF.

The V gene is TRBV7-8, the J gene TRBJ2-1; D is undetermined. CDR3 length: 12 residues. Trimming cost V 6 bases and J 8 bases, with 11 bases left between them. Looked up from germline, CDR1 is SGHVS and CDR2 is FQNEAQ. The CDR3 protein is CASRKIAYEQFF. DNA for the CDR3: TGTGCCAGCAGAAAAATAGCTTATGAGCAGTTCTTC.

V is TRBV29-1 and J is TRBJ1-4, with D possibly being TRBD1 (6 bases). Trimming pared 5 bases from V and 8 bases from J, leaving 9 bases between. CDR3 size: 11 residues. Germline CDR1 is SQVTM and CDR2 is ANQGSEA. The CDR3 loop reads CSVYREEKLFF. CDR3 DNA sequence: TGCAGCGTTTACAGGGAGGAAAAACTGTTTTTT.

The gene calls are TRBV10-2 and TRBJ1-6; 7 bases are shared with TRBD1. This CDR3 has 15 residues. With V trimmed by 5 bases and J by 10 bases, 11 bases remained unmatched. CDR1 and CDR2 (germline): WSHSY, SAAADI. The CDR3 reads CASSPGTALGSPLHF. The CDR3 DNA reads TGCGCCAGCAGTCCCGGGACAGCCCTTGGGTCACCCCTCCACTTT.